Listed here are 18 T cell receptor beta chains from one sample, sequenced in a study of patients and donors after allogeneic stem cell transplantation. TCRdb re-called the RT-PCR reads through MiXCR, storing one row per CDR3 protein. Of 200,000 to 250,000 distinct CDR3 sequences in the sample, roughly 15% were seen once. The sequencing sample was made of blood, either unsorted or a sorted T cell fraction (not recorded which). These TCRs come from a human donor who was either an allogeneic HSCT recipient or a stem cell or donor lymphocyte infusion donor (not recorded which). It is not recorded whose cells these are; they may come from a transplant donor.

The CDR3 region is CASSAGQGAGYGYTF. The CDR3, as DNA: TGCGCCAGCAGCGCTGGACAGGGGGCAGGATATGGCTACACCTTC. V usage is TRBV4-3 and J usage is TRBJ1-2; TRBD1 agrees at 11 bases. This CDR3 region has 15 residues. Germline CDR1 is LGHNA and CDR2 is YSLEER. The junction had 7 bases not matched to a gene; V was cut back by 5 bases and J by 5 bases.

There are a few counts of this clonotype. The CDR3, as DNA: TGTGCCAGCTCACCGACTGGGGATACGCAGTATTTT. The encoded protein is CASSPTGDTQYF. V and J are TRBV18 and TRBJ2-3; D remains ambiguous. Germline lookup yields CDR1 KGHSH and CDR2 LQKENI. The length of the CDR3 is 12 residues. V dropped 3 bases and J dropped 6 bases, with 7 bases sitting between them. Drawing the rest from reference TRBV18 and TRBJ2-3, the complete variable domain is NAGVMQNPRHLVRRRGQEARLRCSPMKGHSHVYWYRQLPEEGLKFMVYLQKENIIDESGMPKERFSAEFPKEGPSILRIQQVVRGDSAAYFCASSPTGDTQYFGPGTRLTVL.

This clonotype was seen a few times. An end of the junction does not agree with germline; a read error may underlie this. V usage is TRBV7-7 and J usage is TRBJ2-2; maybe TRBD1 (6 bases). Germline V gene data show CDR1 as SSHAT and CDR2 as FNYEAQ (reference sequence). CDR3 length: 15 residues. The CDR3 here is CASSPGAGVPGELFF. CDR3 bases: TGTGCTAGCAGCCCCGGGGCAGGGGTCCCCGGGGAGCTGTTTTTT. Looking up the rest from reference TRBV7-7 and TRBJ2-2 gives the full variable domain: GAGVSQSPRYKVTKRGQDVTLRCDPISSHATLYWYQQALGQGPEFLTYFNYEAQPDKSGLPSDRFSAERPEGSISTLTIQRTEQRDSAMYRCASSPGAGVPGELFFGEGSRLTVL.

The sample holds a few counts of this clonotype. The chain combines TRBV6-1 with TRBJ2-5; either TRBD1 or TRBD2 may supply D (6 bases each). Trimming left V 7 bases short and J 4 bases short, with 25 bases between. In germline, CDR1 is MNHNS, CDR2 SASEGT. This CDR3 contains 17 residues. The CDR3 DNA reads TGTGCCAGCACTTTACGGGGGACACCACTCCTATTAGAGACCCAGTACTTC. It yields the protein CASTLRGTPLLLETQYF.

In its sample, this clonotype was seen many times. This sequence joins TRBV4-2 and TRBJ2-5, with D perhaps matching TRBD1 (6 bases). V was cut by 1 base and J by 4 bases, with 13 bases left in between. The CDR3 contains 15 residues. Germline lookup yields CDR1 LGHNA and CDR2 YNFKEQ. CDR3 DNA sequence: TGTGCCAGCAGCCAAGCATCCATAGGGGGAGAGACCCAGTACTTC. This translates into CASSQASIGGETQYF.

The V gene is TRBV12-3 or TRBV12-4, the J gene TRBJ1-4; 9 nucleotides match TRBD1. The CDR3 has 14 amino acids. J lost 8 bases, V lost 5 bases, and 6 bases had no gene match. The CDR3 DNA sequence: TGTGCCAGCAGTGGGACAGGGTGGGACGAAAAACTGTTTTTT. Translation: CASSGTGWDEKLFF.

At least ten counts were recorded for this clonotype. V and J are TRBV5-1 and TRBJ2-5, with D perhaps TRBD1 or TRBD2 (5 bases each). CDR1 SGHRS and CDR2 YFSETQ come from the germline V gene. Trimming removed 0 bases from V and 5 bases from J, with 8 bases in between. This CDR3 has 13 amino acids. CDR3 in amino acids: CASSLVGDETQYF. The CDR3, as DNA: TGCGCCAGCAGCTTGGTGGGGGATGAGACCCAGTACTTC.

This clonotype was seen only a few times. This rearrangement joins TRBV15 to TRBJ2-7, with D perhaps TRBD1 (6 bases). V was cut by 4 bases and J by 1 base, with 8 bases left in between. CDR1 and CDR2 from the germline V gene are LNHNV and YYDKDF (reference sequence). There are 13 residues in the CDR3. In DNA, the CDR3 is TGTGCCACCAGCAACGGACAGTCCTACGAGCAGTACTTC. Translating gives CATSNGQSYEQYF.

The chain couples TRBV19 to TRBJ2-5; D remains ambiguous. Trimming shortened V by 7 bases and J by 0 bases, and 9 bases separated the two germline ends. This CDR3 comprises 13 residues. Germline V gives CDR1 LNHDA, CDR2 SQIVND (reference sequence). CDR3 region: CASTMGNQETQYF. CDR3 DNA: TGTGCCAGTACTATGGGGAACCAAGAGACCCAGTACTTC.

This clonotype has a handful of counts. This chain uses TRBV9 with TRBJ2-1, with D uncertain. The V end was cut by 4 bases, the J end by 3 bases, with 11 bases between. From germline, CDR1 is SGDLS and CDR2 YYNGEE. This CDR3 region has 14 residues. In DNA, the CDR3 is TGTGCCAGCAGCTTCGGACCAGACTACAATGAGCAGTTCTTC. Amino acid sequence: CASSFGPDYNEQFF.

This clonotype was found a few times. The V gene is TRBV6-1, the J gene TRBJ1-1, with D perhaps matching TRBD1 (5 bases). The V gene's germline CDR1 is MNHNS and CDR2 SASEGT. Deletions cut 6 bases from V and 11 bases from J, with 25 bases between. This CDR3 is 15 amino acids long. The DNA for the CDR3 is TGTGCCAGCAGCCCACCACTCCGGGACTCCCATGGGGCTTTCTTT. Protein product: CASSPPLRDSHGAFF.

The table lists this clonotype with many counts. The rearrangement links TRBV20-1 to TRBJ2-1; D is tentatively TRBD1 or TRBD2 (5 bases each). The length of the CDR3 is 13 residues. Looked up from germline, CDR1 is DFQATT and CDR2 is SNEGSKA (reference sequence). The V end was cut by 0 bases, the J end by 8 bases, with 11 bases between. The CDR3 reads CSARDVGDHEQFF. The CDR3 bases are TGCAGTGCTAGAGATGTCGGGGACCATGAGCAGTTCTTC.

This clonotype was observed a handful of times. The chain joins TRBV5-4 to TRBJ2-1; TRBD1 aligns across 7 bases. V trimming: 4 bases; J trimming: 1 base; junction bases outside the gene matches: 11. CDR1 is SGHNT, CDR2 YYREEE, per germline (reference sequence). The length of the CDR3 is 17 residues. The CDR3 nucleotides read TGTGCCAGCAGCCCGGGCAGGACAGGTCGTTCCTACAATGAGCAGTTCTTC. This encodes CASSPGRTGRSYNEQFF.

This clonotype has only a few counts. The V gene is TRBV19, the J gene TRBJ1-6; the D is unclear. V was pared by 2 bases and J by 5 bases, with 7 bases between. Per the germline V gene, CDR1 is LNHDA and CDR2 is SQIVND (reference sequence). The CDR3 has 14 amino acids. CDR3 protein: CASSIPGHNSPLHF. In DNA form, the CDR3 reads TGTGCCAGTAGTATACCAGGCCATAATTCACCCCTCCACTTT. The full variable domain, completed using reference TRBV19 and TRBJ1-6, is DGGITQSPKYLFRKEGQNVTLSCEQNLNHDAMYWYRQDPGQGLRLIYYSQIVNDFQKGDIAEGYSVSREKKESFPLTVTSAQKNPTAFYLCASSIPGHNSPLHFGNGTRLTVT.

This clonotype turned up a few times. In DNA, the CDR3 is TGTGCCTGGAGTACGGACTATGGCTACACCTTC. Amino acids: CAWSTDYGYTF. The chain couples TRBV30 to TRBJ1-2; D unresolved. V lost 2 bases and J 3 bases, leaving 4 bases between the germline ends. The CDR3 is 11 amino acids. The germline CDR1 and CDR2 sequences are GTSNPN and SVGIG (reference sequence).

V usage is TRBV2 and J usage is TRBJ2-7; tentative D call: TRBD2 (6 bases). CDR3 length: 12 residues. Germline CDR1 SNHLY, CDR2 FYNNEI. V was pared by 5 bases and J by 9 bases, with 14 bases between. CDR3 loop: CASSSVGGRQYF. The CDR3 bases are TGTGCCAGCAGTTCTGTCGGGGGTCGGCAGTACTTC. The full variable domain, completed using reference TRBV2 and TRBJ2-7, is EPEVTQTPSHQVTQMGQEVILRCVPISNHLYFYWYRQILGQKVEFLVSFYNNEISEKSEIFDDQFSVERPDGSNFTLKIRSTKLEDSAMYFCASSSVGGRQYFGPGTRLTVT.

This clonotype was recorded many times. The chain is built from TRBV29-1 and TRBJ1-1; D call uncertain. The CDR3 covers 13 residues. The germline V and J ends were trimmed by 3 bases and 5 bases, with 13 bases remaining between them. CDR1 is SQVTM, CDR2 ANQGSEA, per germline. The CDR3 bases are TGCAGCGTTGAGAACCGTGGAACAACTGAAGCTTTCTTT. It encodes CSVENRGTTEAFF.

A few counts support this clonotype. V gene TRBV24-1 combines with J gene TRBJ2-1; D gene uncertain. V lost 3 bases and J lost 0, with 14 bases in between. Germline CDR1 reads KGHDR; CDR2 reads SFDVKD. The CDR3 is 17 residues long. The CDR3 region has the DNA TGTGCCACCAGTGATAGACTGCACTCTAGCTCCTACAATGAGCAGTTCTTC. Its protein product is CATSDRLHSSSYNEQFF.